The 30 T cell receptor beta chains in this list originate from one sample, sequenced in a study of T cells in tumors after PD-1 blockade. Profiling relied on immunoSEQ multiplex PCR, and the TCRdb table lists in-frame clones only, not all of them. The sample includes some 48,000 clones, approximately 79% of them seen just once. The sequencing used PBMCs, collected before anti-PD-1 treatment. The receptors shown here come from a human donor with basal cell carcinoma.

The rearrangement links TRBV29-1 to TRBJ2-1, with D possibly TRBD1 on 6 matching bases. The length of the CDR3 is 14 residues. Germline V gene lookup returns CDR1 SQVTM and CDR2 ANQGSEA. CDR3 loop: CSYTLGAGYNEQFF. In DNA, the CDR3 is TGCAGTTACACGCTGGGGGCCGGCTACAATGAGCAGTTCTTC.

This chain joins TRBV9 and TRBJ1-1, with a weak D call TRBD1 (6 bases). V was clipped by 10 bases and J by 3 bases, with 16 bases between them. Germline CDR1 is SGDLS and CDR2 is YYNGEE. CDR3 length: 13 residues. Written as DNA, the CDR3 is TGTGCCGGCCTAGGGGGGAAGGACACTGAAGCTTTCTTT. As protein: CAGLGGKDTEAFF.

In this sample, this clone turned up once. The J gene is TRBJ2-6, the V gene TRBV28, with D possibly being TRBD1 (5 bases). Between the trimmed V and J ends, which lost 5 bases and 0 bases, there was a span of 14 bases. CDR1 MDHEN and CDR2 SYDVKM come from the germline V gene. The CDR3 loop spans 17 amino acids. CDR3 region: CASSPRAGYSGANVLTF. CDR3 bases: TGTGCCAGCAGTCCTCGGGCAGGGTACTCTGGGGCCAACGTCCTGACTTTC.

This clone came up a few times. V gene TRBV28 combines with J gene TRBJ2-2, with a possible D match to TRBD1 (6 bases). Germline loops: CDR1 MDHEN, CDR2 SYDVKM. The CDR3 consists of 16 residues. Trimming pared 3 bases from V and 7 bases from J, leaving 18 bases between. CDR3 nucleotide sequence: TGTGCCAGCAGTTTGGGTCCGGGACAACTAAGCGGGGAGCTGTTTTTT. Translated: CASSLGPGQLSGELFF.

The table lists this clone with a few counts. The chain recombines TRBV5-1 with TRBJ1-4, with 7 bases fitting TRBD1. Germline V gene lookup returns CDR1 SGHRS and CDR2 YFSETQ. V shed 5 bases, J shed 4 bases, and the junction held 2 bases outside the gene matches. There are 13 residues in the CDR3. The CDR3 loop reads CASRGQSNEKLFF. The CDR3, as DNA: TGCGCCAGCAGGGGACAGAGTAATGAAAAACTGTTTTTT.

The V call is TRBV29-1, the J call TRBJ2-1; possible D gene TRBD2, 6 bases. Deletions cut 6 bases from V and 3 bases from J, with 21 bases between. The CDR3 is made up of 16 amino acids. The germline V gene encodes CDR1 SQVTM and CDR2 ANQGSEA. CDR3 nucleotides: TGCAGCGTCACGGAGGTAACGGGAGCCATCTACAATGAGCAGTTCTTC. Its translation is CSVTEVTGAIYNEQFF.

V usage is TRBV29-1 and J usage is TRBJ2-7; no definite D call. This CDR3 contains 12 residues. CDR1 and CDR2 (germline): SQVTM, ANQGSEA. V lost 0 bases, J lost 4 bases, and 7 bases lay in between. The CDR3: CSVEDRRYEQYF. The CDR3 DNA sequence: TGCAGCGTTGAAGACAGGCGGTACGAGCAGTACTTC.

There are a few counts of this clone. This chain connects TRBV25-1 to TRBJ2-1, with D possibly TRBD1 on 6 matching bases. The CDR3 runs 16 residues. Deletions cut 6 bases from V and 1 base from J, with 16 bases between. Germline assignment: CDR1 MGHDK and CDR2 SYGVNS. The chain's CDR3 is CASSAPGQPSYNEQFF. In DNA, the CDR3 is TGTGCCAGCAGCGCGCCTGGACAGCCTTCCTACAATGAGCAGTTCTTC.

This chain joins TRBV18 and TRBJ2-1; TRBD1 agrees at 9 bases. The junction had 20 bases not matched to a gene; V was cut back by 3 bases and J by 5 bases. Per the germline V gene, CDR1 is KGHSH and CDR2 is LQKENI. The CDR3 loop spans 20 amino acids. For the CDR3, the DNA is TGTGCCAGCTCACCCCGGGCGGGGACAGGGCGCGTCGGAAAGGACAATGAGCAGTTCTTC. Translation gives CASSPRAGTGRVGKDNEQFF.

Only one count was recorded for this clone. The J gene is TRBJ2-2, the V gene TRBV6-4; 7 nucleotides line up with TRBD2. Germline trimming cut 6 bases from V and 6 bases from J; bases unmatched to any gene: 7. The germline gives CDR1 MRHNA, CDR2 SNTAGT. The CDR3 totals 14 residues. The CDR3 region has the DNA TGTGCCAGCAGAGTTGACGGGGGGTCCGGGGAGCTGTTTTTT. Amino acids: CASRVDGGSGELFF.

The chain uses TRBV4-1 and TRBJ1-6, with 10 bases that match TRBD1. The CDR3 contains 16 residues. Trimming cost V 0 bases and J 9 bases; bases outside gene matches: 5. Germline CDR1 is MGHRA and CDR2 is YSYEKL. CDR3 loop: CASSQEATGGLSPLHF. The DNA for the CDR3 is TGCGCCAGCAGCCAAGAAGCGACAGGGGGCCTTTCACCCCTCCACTTT.

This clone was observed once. The CDR3 protein is CASSVPASGGYNEQFF. The DNA of the CDR3 is TGCGCCAGCAGCGTGCCCGCTAGCGGTGGGTACAATGAGCAGTTCTTC. J is TRBJ2-1 and V is TRBV5-1, with TRBD2 identical over 7 bases. The germline CDR1 and CDR2 sequences are SGHRS and YFSETQ. After removal of 4 bases from V and 4 bases from J, the junction contained 11 bases not matched to a gene. The CDR3 covers 16 residues.

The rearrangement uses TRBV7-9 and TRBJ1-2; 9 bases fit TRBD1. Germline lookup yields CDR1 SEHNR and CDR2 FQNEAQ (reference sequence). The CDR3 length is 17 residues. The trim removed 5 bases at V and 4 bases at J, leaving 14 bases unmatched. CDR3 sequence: CASSRFTRDRASYGYTF. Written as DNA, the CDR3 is TGTGCCAGCAGCCGATTTACCCGGGACAGGGCGAGCTATGGCTACACCTTC.

As DNA, the CDR3 is TGTGCCAGCAGTACCCGAGACAGGGGCTACACCTTC. Translated, it gives CASSTRDRGYTF. The chain employs TRBV2 and TRBJ1-2; possibly TRBD1 for D (6 bases). CDR3 length: 12 amino acids. CDR1 is SNHLY and CDR2 is FYNNEI in the germline V gene. Trimming left V 5 bases short and J 8 bases short, with 12 bases between.

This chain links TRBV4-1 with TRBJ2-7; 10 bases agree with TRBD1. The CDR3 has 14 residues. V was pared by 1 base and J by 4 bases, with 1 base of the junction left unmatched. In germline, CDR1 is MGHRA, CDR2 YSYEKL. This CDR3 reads CASSQGQGAYEQYF. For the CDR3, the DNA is TGCGCCAGCAGCCAAGGACAGGGGGCGTACGAGCAGTACTTC.

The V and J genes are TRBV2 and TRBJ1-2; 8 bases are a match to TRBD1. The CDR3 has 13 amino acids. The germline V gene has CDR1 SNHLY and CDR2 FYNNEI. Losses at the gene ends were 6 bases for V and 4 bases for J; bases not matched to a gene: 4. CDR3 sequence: CASRGQERYGYTF. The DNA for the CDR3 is TGTGCCAGCAGGGGACAGGAACGCTATGGCTACACCTTC. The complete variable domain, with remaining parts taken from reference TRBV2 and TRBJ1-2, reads EPEVTQTPSHQVTQMGQEVILRCVPISNHLYFYWYRQILGQKVEFLVSFYNNEISEKSEIFDDQFSVERPDGSNFTLKIRSTKLEDSAMYFCASRGQERYGYTFGSGTRLTVV.

The CDR3 coding sequence is TGCAGTGCTAGTTCTGTGAGCCTCTACACCTTC. As protein: CSASSVSLYTF. V usage is TRBV20-1 and J usage is TRBJ1-2; D gene uncertain. Germline loops: CDR1 DFQATT, CDR2 SNEGSKA (reference sequence). The CDR3 loop spans 11 amino acids. V was shortened by 3 bases and J by 10 bases, with 12 bases between the two germline ends.

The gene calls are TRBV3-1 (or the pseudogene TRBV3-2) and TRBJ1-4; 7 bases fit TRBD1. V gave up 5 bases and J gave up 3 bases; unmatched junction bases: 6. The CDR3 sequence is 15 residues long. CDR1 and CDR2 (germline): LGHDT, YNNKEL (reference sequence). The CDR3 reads CASSARTGSNEKLFF. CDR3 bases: TGTGCCAGCAGCGCAAGGACAGGTTCTAATGAAAAACTGTTTTTT.

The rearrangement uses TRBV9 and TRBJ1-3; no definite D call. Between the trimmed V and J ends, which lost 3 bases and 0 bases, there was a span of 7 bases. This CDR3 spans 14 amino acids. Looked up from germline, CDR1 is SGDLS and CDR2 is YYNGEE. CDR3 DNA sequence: TGTGCCAGCAGCGCCCACAGCTCTGGAAACACCATATATTTT. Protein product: CASSAHSSGNTIYF. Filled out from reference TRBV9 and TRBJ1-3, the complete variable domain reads DSGVTQTPKHLITATGQRVTLRCSPRSGDLSVYWYQQSLDQGLQFLIQYYNGEERAKGNILERFSAQQFPDLHSELNLSSLELGDSALYFCASSAHSSGNTIYFGEGSWLTVV.

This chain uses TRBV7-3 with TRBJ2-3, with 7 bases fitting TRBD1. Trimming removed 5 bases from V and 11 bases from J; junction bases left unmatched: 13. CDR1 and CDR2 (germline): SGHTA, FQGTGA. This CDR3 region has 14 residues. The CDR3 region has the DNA TGTGCCAGCAGCATCCACCGGGACAGCGATCGGCAGTATTTT. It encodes CASSIHRDSDRQYF.

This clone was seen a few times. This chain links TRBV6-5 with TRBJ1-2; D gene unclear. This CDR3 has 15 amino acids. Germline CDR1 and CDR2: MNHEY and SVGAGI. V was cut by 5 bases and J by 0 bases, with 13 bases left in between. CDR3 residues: CASSNPGLANYGYTF. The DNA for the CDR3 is TGTGCCAGCAGTAACCCGGGCCTAGCTAACTATGGCTACACCTTC.

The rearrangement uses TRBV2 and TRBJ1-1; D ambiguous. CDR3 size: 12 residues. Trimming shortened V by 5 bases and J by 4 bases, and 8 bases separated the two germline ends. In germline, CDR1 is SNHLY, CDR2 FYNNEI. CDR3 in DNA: TGTGCCAGCAGTCACTCGGGCACTGAAGCTTTCTTT. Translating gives CASSHSGTEAFF.

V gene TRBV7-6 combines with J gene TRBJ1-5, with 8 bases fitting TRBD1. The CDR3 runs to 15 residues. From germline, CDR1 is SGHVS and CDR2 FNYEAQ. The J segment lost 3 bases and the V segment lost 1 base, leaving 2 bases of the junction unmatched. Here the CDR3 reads CASSLGQGLNQPQHF. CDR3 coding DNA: TGTGCCAGCAGCTTAGGACAGGGGCTCAATCAGCCCCAGCATTTT.

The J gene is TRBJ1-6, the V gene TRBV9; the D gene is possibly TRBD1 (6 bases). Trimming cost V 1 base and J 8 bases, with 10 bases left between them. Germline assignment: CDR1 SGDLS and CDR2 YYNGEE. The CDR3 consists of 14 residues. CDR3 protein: CASSVTDSYSPLHF. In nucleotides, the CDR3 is TGTGCCAGCAGCGTAACGGACAGTTATTCACCCCTCCACTTT. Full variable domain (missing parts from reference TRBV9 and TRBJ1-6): DSGVTQTPKHLITATGQRVTLRCSPRSGDLSVYWYQQSLDQGLQFLIQYYNGEERAKGNILERFSAQQFPDLHSELNLSSLELGDSALYFCASSVTDSYSPLHFGNGTRLTVT.

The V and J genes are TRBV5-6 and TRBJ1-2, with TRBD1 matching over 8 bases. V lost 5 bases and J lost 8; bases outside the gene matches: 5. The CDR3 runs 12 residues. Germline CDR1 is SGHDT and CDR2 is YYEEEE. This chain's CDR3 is CASSPGGLGYTF. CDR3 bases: TGTGCCAGCAGTCCAGGGGGCTTGGGCTACACCTTC.

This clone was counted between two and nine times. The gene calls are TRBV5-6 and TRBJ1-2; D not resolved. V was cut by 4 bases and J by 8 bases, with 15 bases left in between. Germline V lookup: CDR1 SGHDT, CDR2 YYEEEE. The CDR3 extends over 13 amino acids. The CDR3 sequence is CASSRYSQEGYTF. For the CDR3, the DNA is TGTGCCAGCAGCCGATACTCTCAGGAGGGCTACACCTTC.

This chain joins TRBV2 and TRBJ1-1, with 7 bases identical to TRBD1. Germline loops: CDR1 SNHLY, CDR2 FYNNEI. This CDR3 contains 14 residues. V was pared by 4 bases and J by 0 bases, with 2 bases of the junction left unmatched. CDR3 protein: CASSGQGLNTEAFF. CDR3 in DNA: TGTGCCAGCAGTGGACAGGGACTGAACACTGAAGCTTTCTTT.

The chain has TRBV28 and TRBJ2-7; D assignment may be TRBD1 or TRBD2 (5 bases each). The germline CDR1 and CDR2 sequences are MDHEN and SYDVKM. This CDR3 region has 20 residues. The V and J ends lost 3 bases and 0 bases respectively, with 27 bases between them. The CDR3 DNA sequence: TGTGCCAGCAGTTTTGGCCCCGGGACGGGCGAACCCATAAGCTCCTACGAGCAGTACTTC. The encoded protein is CASSFGPGTGEPISSYEQYF. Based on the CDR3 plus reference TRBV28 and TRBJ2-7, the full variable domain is DVKVTQSSRYLVKRTGEKVFLECVQDMDHENMFWYRQDPGLGLRLIYFSYDVKMKEKGDIPEGYSVSREKKERFSLILESASTNQTSMYLCASSFGPGTGEPISSYEQYFGPGTRLTVT.

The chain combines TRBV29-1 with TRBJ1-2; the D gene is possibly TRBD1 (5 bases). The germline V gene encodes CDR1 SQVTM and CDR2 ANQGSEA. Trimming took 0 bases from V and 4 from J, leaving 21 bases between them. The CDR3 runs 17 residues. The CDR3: CSVEDRGGPFFLYGYTF. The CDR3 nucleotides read TGCAGCGTTGAAGATCGGGGGGGACCTTTTTTCCTCTATGGCTACACCTTC.

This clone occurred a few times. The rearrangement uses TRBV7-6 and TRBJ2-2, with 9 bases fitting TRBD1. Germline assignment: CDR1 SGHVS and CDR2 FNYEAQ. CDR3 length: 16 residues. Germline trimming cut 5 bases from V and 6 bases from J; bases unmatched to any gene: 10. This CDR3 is CASSNSRTGVSGELFF. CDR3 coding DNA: TGTGCCAGCAGCAATTCGAGGACAGGGGTTTCCGGGGAGCTGTTTTTT.